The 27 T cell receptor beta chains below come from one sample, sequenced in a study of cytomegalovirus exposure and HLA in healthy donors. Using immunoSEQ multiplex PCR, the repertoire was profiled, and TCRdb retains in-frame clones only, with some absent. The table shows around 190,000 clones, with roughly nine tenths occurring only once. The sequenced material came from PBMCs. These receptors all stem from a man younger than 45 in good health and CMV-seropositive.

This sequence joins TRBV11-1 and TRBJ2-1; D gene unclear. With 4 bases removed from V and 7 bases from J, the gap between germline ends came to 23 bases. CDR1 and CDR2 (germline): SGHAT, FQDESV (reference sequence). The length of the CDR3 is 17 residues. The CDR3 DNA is TGTGCCAGCAGCTCGCCTCCCTTTGCGAGGTTATGGAATGAGCAGTTCTTC. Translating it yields CASSSPPFARLWNEQFF.

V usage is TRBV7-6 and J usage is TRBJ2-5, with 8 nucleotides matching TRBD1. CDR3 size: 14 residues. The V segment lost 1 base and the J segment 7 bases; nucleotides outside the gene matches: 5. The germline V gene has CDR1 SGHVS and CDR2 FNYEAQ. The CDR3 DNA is TGTGCCAGCAGCTTAGGAAGACAGGGGAGGACCCAGTACTTC. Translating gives CASSLGRQGRTQYF.

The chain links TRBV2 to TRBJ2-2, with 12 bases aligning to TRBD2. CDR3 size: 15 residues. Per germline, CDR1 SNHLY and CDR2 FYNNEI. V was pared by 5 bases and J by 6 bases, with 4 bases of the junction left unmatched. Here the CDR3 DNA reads TGTGCCAGCAGTCTAGCGGGAGGGCCTTCCGGGGAGCTGTTTTTT. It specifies CASSLAGGPSGELFF.

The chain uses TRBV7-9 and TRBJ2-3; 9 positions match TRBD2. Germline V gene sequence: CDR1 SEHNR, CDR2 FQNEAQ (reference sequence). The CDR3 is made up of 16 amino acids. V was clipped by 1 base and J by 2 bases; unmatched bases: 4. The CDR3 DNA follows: TGTGCCAGCAGCTTAGTCTCTAGCGGGATCACAGATACGCAGTATTTT. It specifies CASSLVSSGITDTQYF.

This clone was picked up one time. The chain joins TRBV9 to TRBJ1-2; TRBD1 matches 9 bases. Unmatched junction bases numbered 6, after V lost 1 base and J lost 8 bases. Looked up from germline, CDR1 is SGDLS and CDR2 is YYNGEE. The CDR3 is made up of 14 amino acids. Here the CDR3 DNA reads TGTGCCAGCAGCGTACCCGGGACAGGGCAGGGCTACACCTTC. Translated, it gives CASSVPGTGQGYTF.

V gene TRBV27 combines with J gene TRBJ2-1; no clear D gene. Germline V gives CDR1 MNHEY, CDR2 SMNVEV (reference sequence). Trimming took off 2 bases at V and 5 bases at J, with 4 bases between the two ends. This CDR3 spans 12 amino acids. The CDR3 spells CASSLGHNEQFF. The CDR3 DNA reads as TGTGCCAGCAGTTTAGGACACAATGAGCAGTTCTTC.

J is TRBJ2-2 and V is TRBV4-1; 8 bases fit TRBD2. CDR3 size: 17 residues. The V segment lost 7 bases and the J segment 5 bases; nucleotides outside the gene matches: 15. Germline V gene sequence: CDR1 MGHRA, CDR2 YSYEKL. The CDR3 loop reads CASTDMGGGRRTGELFF. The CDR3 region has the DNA TGCGCCAGCACCGACATGGGAGGCGGGAGGAGAACCGGGGAGCTGTTTTTT.

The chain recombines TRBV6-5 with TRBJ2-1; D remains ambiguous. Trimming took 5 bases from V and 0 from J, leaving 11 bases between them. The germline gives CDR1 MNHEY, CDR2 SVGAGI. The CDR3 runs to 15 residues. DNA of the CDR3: TGTGCCAGCAGTCCAGCCGGAAGCTCCTACAATGAGCAGTTCTTC. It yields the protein CASSPAGSSYNEQFF.

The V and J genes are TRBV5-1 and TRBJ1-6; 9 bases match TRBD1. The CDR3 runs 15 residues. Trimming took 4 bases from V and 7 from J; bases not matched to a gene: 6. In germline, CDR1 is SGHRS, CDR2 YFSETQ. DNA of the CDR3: TGCGCCAGCAGCACGGGACAGGGCGACAATTCACCCCTCCACTTT. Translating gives CASSTGQGDNSPLHF.

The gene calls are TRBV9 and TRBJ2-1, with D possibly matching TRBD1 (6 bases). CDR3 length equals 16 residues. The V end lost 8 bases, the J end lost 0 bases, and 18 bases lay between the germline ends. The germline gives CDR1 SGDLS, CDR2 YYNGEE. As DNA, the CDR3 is TGTGCCAGGATGTTAAAACAGGGCGTCTCCTACAATGAGCAGTTCTTC. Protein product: CARMLKQGVSYNEQFF.

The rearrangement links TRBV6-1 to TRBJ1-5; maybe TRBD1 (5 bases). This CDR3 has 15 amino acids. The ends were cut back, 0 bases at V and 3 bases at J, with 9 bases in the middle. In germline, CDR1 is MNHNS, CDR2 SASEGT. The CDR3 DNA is TGTGCCAGCAGTGAAGCCGGGACTTTCAATCAGCCCCAGCATTTT. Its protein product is CASSEAGTFNQPQHF.

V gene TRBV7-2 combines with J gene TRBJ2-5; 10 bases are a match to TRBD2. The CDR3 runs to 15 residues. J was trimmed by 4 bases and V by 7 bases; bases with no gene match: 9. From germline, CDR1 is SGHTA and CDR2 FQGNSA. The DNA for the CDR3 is TGTGCCAGCACCCCGCAGGCTAGCGGGAGAGAGACCCAGTACTTC. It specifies CASTPQASGRETQYF.

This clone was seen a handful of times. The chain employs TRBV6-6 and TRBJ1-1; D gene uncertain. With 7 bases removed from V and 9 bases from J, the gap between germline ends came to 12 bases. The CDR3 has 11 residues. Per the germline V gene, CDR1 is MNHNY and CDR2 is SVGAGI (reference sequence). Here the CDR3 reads CASKNGPQAFF. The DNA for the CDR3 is TGTGCCAGCAAAAACGGACCTCAAGCTTTCTTT.

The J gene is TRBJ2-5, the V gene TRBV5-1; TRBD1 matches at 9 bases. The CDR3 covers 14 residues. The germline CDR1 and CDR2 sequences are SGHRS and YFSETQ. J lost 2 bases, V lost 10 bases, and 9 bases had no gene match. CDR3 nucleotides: TGCGCCCGACGCGGGGACAGGGCTCAAGAGACCCAGTACTTC. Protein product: CARRGDRAQETQYF.

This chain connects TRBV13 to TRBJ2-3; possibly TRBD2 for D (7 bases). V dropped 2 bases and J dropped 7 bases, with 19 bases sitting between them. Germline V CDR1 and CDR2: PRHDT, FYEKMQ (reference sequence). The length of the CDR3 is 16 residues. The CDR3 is CASSLSLWGGGNTQYF. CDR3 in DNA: TGTGCCAGCAGCTTAAGTTTGTGGGGGGGCGGAAATACGCAGTATTTT.

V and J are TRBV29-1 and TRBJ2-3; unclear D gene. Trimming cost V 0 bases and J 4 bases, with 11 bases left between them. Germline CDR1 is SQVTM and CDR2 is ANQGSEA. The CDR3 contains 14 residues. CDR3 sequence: CSVEDHRFSDTQYF. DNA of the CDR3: TGCAGCGTTGAAGATCATCGTTTTTCAGATACGCAGTATTTT.

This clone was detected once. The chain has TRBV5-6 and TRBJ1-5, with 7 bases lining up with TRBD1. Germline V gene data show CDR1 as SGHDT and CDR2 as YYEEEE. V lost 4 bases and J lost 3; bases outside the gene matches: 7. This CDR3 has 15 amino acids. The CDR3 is CASSRQGGYNQPQHF. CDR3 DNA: TGTGCCAGCAGCCGGCAGGGGGGATACAATCAGCCCCAGCATTTT.

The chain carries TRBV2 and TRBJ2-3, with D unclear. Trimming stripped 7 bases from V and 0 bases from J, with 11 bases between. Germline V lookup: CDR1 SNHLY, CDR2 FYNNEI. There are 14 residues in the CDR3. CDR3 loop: CASTPSPSTDTQYF. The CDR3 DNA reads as TGTGCCAGCACTCCTTCACCGAGCACAGATACGCAGTATTTT.

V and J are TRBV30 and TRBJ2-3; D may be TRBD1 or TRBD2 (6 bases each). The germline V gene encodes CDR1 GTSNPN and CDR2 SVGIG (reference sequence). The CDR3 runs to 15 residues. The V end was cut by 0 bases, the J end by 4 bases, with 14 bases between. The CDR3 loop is CAWSVGQGTADTQYF. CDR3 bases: TGTGCCTGGAGTGTCGGGCAGGGGACTGCAGATACGCAGTATTTT.

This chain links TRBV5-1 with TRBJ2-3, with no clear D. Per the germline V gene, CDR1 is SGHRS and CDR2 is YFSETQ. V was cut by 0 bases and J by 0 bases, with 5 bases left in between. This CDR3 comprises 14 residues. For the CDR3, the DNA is TGCGCCAGCAGCTTGGTTGGCAGCACAGATACGCAGTATTTT. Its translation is CASSLVGSTDTQYF.

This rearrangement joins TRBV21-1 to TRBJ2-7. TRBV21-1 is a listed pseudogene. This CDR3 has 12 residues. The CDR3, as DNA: TGTGCCAGCAGGGACGGGTACTACGAGCAGTACTTC. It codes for CASRDGYYEQYF.

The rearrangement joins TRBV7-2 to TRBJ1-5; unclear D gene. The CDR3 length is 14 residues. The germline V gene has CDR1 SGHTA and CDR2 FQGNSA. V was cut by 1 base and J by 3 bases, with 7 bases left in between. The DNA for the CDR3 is TGTGCCAGCAGCTTAGGACAAAACAATCAGCCCCAGCATTTT. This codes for CASSLGQNNQPQHF.

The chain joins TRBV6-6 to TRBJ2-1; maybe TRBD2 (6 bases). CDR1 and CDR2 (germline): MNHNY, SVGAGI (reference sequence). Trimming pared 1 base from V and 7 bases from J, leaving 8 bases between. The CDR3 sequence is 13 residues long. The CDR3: CASSYYRENEQFF. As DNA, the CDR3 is TGTGCCAGCAGTTACTATCGGGAGAATGAGCAGTTCTTC.

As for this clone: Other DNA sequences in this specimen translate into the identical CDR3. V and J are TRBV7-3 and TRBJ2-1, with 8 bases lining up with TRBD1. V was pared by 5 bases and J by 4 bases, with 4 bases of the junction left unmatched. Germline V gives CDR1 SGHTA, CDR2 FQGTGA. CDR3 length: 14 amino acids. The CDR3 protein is CASSQTGGYNEQFF. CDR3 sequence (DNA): TGTGCCAGCAGCCAAACAGGGGGGTACAATGAGCAGTTCTTC.

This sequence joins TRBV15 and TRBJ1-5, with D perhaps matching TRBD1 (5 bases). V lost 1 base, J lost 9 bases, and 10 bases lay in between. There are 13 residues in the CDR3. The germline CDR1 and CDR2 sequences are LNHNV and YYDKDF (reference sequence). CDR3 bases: TGTGCCACCAGCAGAGGCGGGGGTCTGCCCCAGCATTTT. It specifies CATSRGGGLPQHF. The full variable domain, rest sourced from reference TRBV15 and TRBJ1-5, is DAMVIQNPRYQVTQFGKPVTLSCSQTLNHNVMYWYQQKSSQAPKLLFHYYDKDFNNEADTPDNFQSRRPNTSFCFLDIRSPGLGDTAMYLCATSRGGGLPQHFGDGTRLSIL.

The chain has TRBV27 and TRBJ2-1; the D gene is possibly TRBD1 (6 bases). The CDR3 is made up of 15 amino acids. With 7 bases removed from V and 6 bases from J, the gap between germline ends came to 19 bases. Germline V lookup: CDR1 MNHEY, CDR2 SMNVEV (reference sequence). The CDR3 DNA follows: TGTGCCAGCAAAAGAGGGGGTATTAGGGCCAATGAGCAGTTCTTC. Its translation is CASKRGGIRANEQFF.

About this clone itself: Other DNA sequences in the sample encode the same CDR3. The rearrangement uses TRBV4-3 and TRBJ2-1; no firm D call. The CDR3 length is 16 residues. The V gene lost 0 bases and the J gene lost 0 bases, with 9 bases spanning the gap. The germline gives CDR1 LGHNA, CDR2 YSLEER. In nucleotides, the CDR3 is TGCGCCAGCAGCCAAGATCGCGGTACCTCCTACAATGAGCAGTTCTTC. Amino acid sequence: CASSQDRGTSYNEQFF.